Below are 4 T cell receptor beta chains sequenced from a single sample in a study of beta chain features in type 1 diabetes. Every isolated RNA sample was fully reverse transcribed, so sequencing captured expressed TCRB transcripts. The protocol was immunoSEQ multiplex PCR, while the TCRdb copy is restricted to in-frame clones and leaves out a portion. The sample contains 250,000 to 350,000 clones, around 15% of which appear only once. Sequenced input: central memory CD4+ T cells from blood. Every receptor here comes from a man younger than 45 in good health.

In its sample, this clone was seen many times. The chain combines TRBV25-1 with TRBJ1-2; D gene ambiguous. V lost 1 base, J lost 7 bases, and 13 bases lay in between. The CDR3 loop spans 14 amino acids. Germline V gene lookup returns CDR1 MGHDK and CDR2 SYGVNS. The CDR3 DNA follows: TGTGCCAGCAGTGAATCGATTCGTACATCTGGCTACACCTTC. The encoded protein is CASSESIRTSGYTF.

This clone was picked up a small number of times. The CDR3 DNA is TGTGCCAGCAGTGAAGGGACAGGGCCCGCTTCACCCCTCCACTTT. Translation: CASSEGTGPASPLHF. The chain uses TRBV6-1 and TRBJ1-6; 8 bases map to TRBD1. Germline-derived CDR1 and CDR2 are MNHNS and SASEGT. The V gene end was trimmed by 1 base and the J gene end by 9 bases; junction bases not matched to a gene: 5. This CDR3 contains 15 residues.

This rearrangement joins TRBV2 to TRBJ1-4; a weak D match, TRBD1 (5 bases). Germline V gene lookup returns CDR1 SNHLY and CDR2 FYNNEI. CDR3 size: 15 residues. Between the trimmed V and J ends, which lost 2 bases and 2 bases, there was a span of 9 bases. The CDR3 DNA sequence: TGTGCCAGCAGTGAACTGGGGGGGACTAATGAAAAACTGTTTTTT. Its protein product is CASSELGGTNEKLFF.

This clone was counted only a few times. The V gene is TRBV11-3, the J gene TRBJ2-5, with D unclear. The germline V gene has CDR1 SGHNT and CDR2 YENEEA. CDR3 length equals 13 residues. Between the trimmed V and J ends, which lost 5 bases and 2 bases, there was a span of 9 bases. Here the CDR3 reads CASSPRGQETQYF. The DNA for the CDR3 is TGTGCCAGCAGCCCGCGAGGACAAGAGACCCAGTACTTC.